This T cell receptor (beta chain) was identified during a study of cytomegalovirus exposure and HLA in healthy donors. On this clone itself: What it recognizes is unknown.

Study observations and caveats: The authors listed some 160 TCR beta chains as cytomegalovirus-associated. The productive fraction for most TCR beta V segments was about 87% or about 30% in an earlier analysis. Cytomegalovirus status, reportedly, was diagnosed with high specificity and sensitivity by the classifier.

In the PCR, 60 Vbeta and 13 Jbeta primers were used. Profiled with immunoSEQ multiplex PCR; TCRdb holds only in-frame clones, not every one. Of 100,000 or so clones in the sample, about three quarters were seen once. The TCR originated in a man aged 30 to 39 in good health and CMV-seropositive. The specimen was PBMCs.

CDR3 protein: CASTEAGGRGEQFF. The CDR3 coding sequence is TGTGCCAGCACGGAAGCGGGGGGGAGAGGTGAGCAGTTCTTC. The chain has TRBV6-4 and TRBJ2-1; 10 nucleotides line up with TRBD2. The ends lost 7 bases at V and 9 bases at J; junction bases unmatched: 9. The germline CDR1 and CDR2 sequences are MRHNA and SNTAGT. CDR3 length: 14 amino acids.